This TCR beta chain was documented in a study of OX40 agonist ivuxolimab in advanced cancers. Repertoires were generated with immunoSEQ multiplex PCR, while TCRdb's copy carries only in-frame clones and drops some. The sample yields just under 65,000 clones, about 90% seen once. CDR3 length: 15 residues. In germline, CDR1 is SGHVS, CDR2 FNYEAQ. V lost 4 bases to trimming and J lost 0 bases, with 10 bases between them. This chain links TRBV7-6 with TRBJ1-3; D is ambiguous. The specimen was CD4+ or CD8+ T cells sorted from blood, collected in a trial of the OX40 agonist ivuxolimab. The receptor was derived from an adult with an advanced solid tumor such as melanoma, head and neck, liver or kidney cancer. CDR3 sequence (DNA): TGTGCCAGCAGCTCTGGGCCACTCTCTGGAAACACCATATATTTT. Translated, it gives CASSSGPLSGNTIYF.